The T cell receptor (beta chain) under discussion was sequenced for a study of PD-L1 blockade in urothelial cancer. Across the whole study: Reported median T cell count for blood samples was over 110,000.

Time point given: pretreatment peripheral blood. Data came from immunoSEQ multiplex PCR; TCRdb stores just in-frame clones and leaves some out. The sample consists of tens of thousands of clones, roughly 89% of them appearing once. CDR1 GTSNPN and CDR2 SVGIG come from the germline V gene (reference sequence). The CDR3 is 12 residues long. V gave up 2 bases and J gave up 9 bases, with 11 bases separating them. The starting material was PBMCs, obtained around atezolizumab (anti-PD-L1) treatment. This chain uses TRBV30 with TRBJ1-5; no clear D. The sequence derives from a woman aged 70-85 years with urothelial cancer. The CDR3 spells CAWSRSEGPQHF. CDR3 nucleotides: TGTGCCTGGAGTCGGTCCGAGGGGCCCCAGCATTTT.